Only a few counts were recorded for the clone carrying this T cell receptor (beta chain). Antigen specificity is unknown. Germline V gene data show CDR1 as MNHNY and CDR2 as SVGAGI (reference sequence). This CDR3 has 12 amino acids. With 7 bases removed from V and 5 bases from J, the gap between germline ends came to 11 bases. Data came from immunoSEQ multiplex PCR; TCRdb stores just in-frame clones and leaves some out. The sample shows over 70,000 clones, around nine tenths of them seen only once. This sample is part of a study of T cell responses to AZD1222 COVID-19 vaccine. Findings and caveats of the study: Reportedly, nearly half the spike-specific TCRs target unmutated variant regions. Seropositive AZD1222 recipients at baseline numbered only five or six.

This sequence joins TRBV6-6 and TRBJ2-5; D not resolved. Sample: peripheral blood, taken on day 0 of MenACWY control vaccination. This TCR came from an adult in good health. In DNA, the CDR3 is TGTGCCAGCACCCCCCACCCGGAGACCCAGTACTTC. The encoded protein is CASTPHPETQYF.